This T cell receptor beta chain was sequenced in a study of cytomegalovirus exposure and HLA in healthy donors. Study-wide results and limits: Fewer N-insertions (relative to the 666-donor mean) were reportedly seen in an Asian-associated ancestry cluster in a later analysis.

PCR involved 60 Vbeta and 13 Jbeta primers. Sequenced by immunoSEQ multiplex PCR; TCRdb stores in-frame clones only, minus some. The sample comprises 55,000 or so clones, about 80% of which are singletons, and about 3.1% rests with the top ten. With respect to this clone: The antigen is unknown.

The CDR3 sequence is 14 residues long. The J segment lost 5 bases and the V segment lost 0 bases, leaving 0 bases of the junction unmatched. Germline assignment: CDR1 LGHNA and CDR2 YNFKEQ. Sequenced material: PBMCs. This sequence originates from a man aged 45-65 years in good health and CMV-seronegative. The rearrangement joins TRBV4-2 to TRBJ1-4; 7 positions agree with TRBD1. CDR3: CASSQDRGNEKLFF. The CDR3 DNA reads TGTGCCAGCAGCCAAGACAGGGGGAATGAAAAACTGTTTTTT.